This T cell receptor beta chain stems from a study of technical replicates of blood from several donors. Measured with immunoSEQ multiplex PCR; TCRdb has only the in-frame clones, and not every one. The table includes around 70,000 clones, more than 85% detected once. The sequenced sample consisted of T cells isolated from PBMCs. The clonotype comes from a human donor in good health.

In nucleotides, the CDR3 is TGTGCCAGCAGTCTGCCACTGGGGACTAGCGTCAACGAGCAGTACTTC. It yields the protein CASSLPLGTSVNEQYF. This chain joins TRBV28 and TRBJ2-7; 10 nucleotides line up with TRBD2. The trim removed 5 bases at V and 5 bases at J, leaving 12 bases unmatched. The CDR3 loop spans 16 amino acids. CDR1 is MDHEN, CDR2 SYDVKM, per germline.